The clone carrying this TCR beta chain showed up just a few times. Its antigen is as yet unknown. A much more abundant neighbour one base away suggests this may be a read error. Researchers barred patients who had uncontrolled infection, other autoimmune disease, pregnancy or lactation. The germline V and J ends were trimmed by 2 bases and 4 bases, with 11 bases remaining between them. The CDR3 spans 14 residues. Looked up from germline, CDR1 is LGHNT and CDR2 is FRNRAP. The data derive from a study of T cells in Graves' hyperthyroidism and ophthalmopathy. About the study: Peripheral blood was drawn at first diagnosis, prior to all treatment.

Study-wide results and caveats: A model built on 13 V-J features separated ophthalmopathy from stable hyperthyroidism.

What was amplified from RNA transcripts were TCR beta CDR3 regions. First-round RT-PCR of the TCR CDR3 relied on the HTBI primer set. TCRdb re-analysed the multiplex PCR reads in MiXCR, keeping a single row per CDR3 protein. The sample lists some 300,000 distinct CDR3 sequences, about an eighth occurring once. The receptor was isolated from a woman between 25 and 40 years old with Graves' hyperthyroidism that later progressed to Graves' ophthalmopathy. Sequencing used blood. V gene TRBV12-5 combines with J gene TRBJ1-1; D uncertain. CDR3 sequence reads: CASGLTPGSTEAFF. The CDR3 DNA is TGTGCTAGTGGTTTGACCCCAGGCAGCACTGAAGCTTTCTTT.